Below are 11 T cell receptor beta chains sequenced from a single sample in a study of PD-L1 blockade in urothelial cancer. Time point in this sample: pretreatment peripheral blood. The assay was immunoSEQ multiplex PCR, and TCRdb's table has in-frame clones only and misses some. The data hold over 75,000 clones, with more than 70% observed a single time. Sequencing used PBMCs, obtained around atezolizumab (anti-PD-L1) treatment. These receptors originate from a woman of 80 years or more with urothelial cancer.

The rearrangement joins TRBV10-3 to TRBJ1-3; TRBD1 might be the D (5 bases). V was cut by 0 bases and J by 1 base, with 13 bases left in between. Per germline, CDR1 ENHRY and CDR2 SYGVKD. This CDR3 has 17 amino acids. CDR3 DNA sequence: TGTGCCATCAGTGAGTCGGCAGGGAAGGCTTCTGGAAACACCATATATTTT. Translation: CAISESAGKASGNTIYF.

In its sample, this clone was seen once. J is TRBJ1-2 and V is TRBV7-9; D remains ambiguous. Trimming left V 3 bases short and J 4 bases short, with 12 bases between. From germline, CDR1 is SEHNR and CDR2 FQNEAQ (reference sequence). The CDR3 is 14 amino acids. The CDR3 DNA reads as TGTGCCAGCAGCTTTCCGGGTGTGAGCTATGGCTACACCTTC. It encodes CASSFPGVSYGYTF.

This clone was recorded only once. V is TRBV7-3 and J is TRBJ2-1; possible D gene TRBD2, 5 bases. The CDR3 covers 16 residues. The V end was cut by 2 bases, the J end by 4 bases, with 15 bases between. Germline loops: CDR1 SGHTA, CDR2 FQGTGA. CDR3 region: CASSLAESGPYNEQFF. The CDR3 DNA sequence: TGTGCCAGCAGCTTAGCCGAGAGCGGCCCATACAATGAGCAGTTCTTC.

This chain connects TRBV28 to TRBJ2-1; 12 positions match TRBD2. CDR1 and CDR2 from the germline V gene are MDHEN and SYDVKM. The junction had 5 bases not matched to a gene; V was cut back by 5 bases and J by 0 bases. The CDR3 consists of 17 residues. CDR3 residues: CASSTRTSGTSYNEQFF. The CDR3 region has the DNA TGTGCCAGCAGTACTCGGACTAGCGGGACCTCCTACAATGAGCAGTTCTTC.

This sequence joins TRBV6-5 and TRBJ2-5, with D perhaps matching TRBD2 (6 bases). Germline CDR1 MNHEY, CDR2 SVGAGI. V was cut by 2 bases and J by 4 bases, with 14 bases left in between. The CDR3 is 15 residues long. CDR3 amino acids: CASSYRSVGGETQYF. In DNA, the CDR3 is TGTGCCAGCAGTTACCGGTCTGTGGGAGGAGAGACCCAGTACTTC.

The chain carries TRBV5-1 and TRBJ2-5; no clear D. V was trimmed by 2 bases and J by 1 base, leaving 6 bases between them. In germline, CDR1 is SGHRS, CDR2 YFSETQ. This CDR3 contains 13 residues. The DNA for the CDR3 is TGCGCCAGCAGCTTCGAGGTCCAAGAGACCCAGTACTTC. This codes for CASSFEVQETQYF.

The CDR3 DNA sequence: TGTGCCAGCAGCTTTGATCGGGGGAGGACCCAGTACTTC. Its translation is CASSFDRGRTQYF. The chain couples TRBV11-2 to TRBJ2-5, with a tentative D call TRBD2 (6 bases). Germline assignment: CDR1 SGHAT and CDR2 FQNNGV. There are 13 residues in the CDR3. V lost 3 bases and J lost 7, with 12 bases in between. Complete variable domain (other parts from reference TRBV11-2 and TRBJ2-5): EAGVAQSPRYKIIEKRQSVAFWCNPISGHATLYWYQQILGQGPKLLIQFQNNGVVDDSQLPKDRFSAERLKGVDSTLKIQPAKLEDSAVYLCASSFDRGRTQYFGPGTRLLVL.

V and J are TRBV27 and TRBJ1-5; tentative D call: TRBD1 (5 bases). V was trimmed by 3 bases and J by 0 bases, leaving 9 bases between them. The germline CDR1 and CDR2 sequences are MNHEY and SMNVEV (reference sequence). CDR3 length equals 15 residues. CDR3 residues: CASSLDTTSNQPQHF. CDR3 nucleotide sequence: TGTGCCAGCAGTTTGGACACTACTAGCAATCAGCCCCAGCATTTT.

This rearrangement joins TRBV7-9 to TRBJ2-5; D is ambiguous. Trimming stripped 5 bases from V and 1 base from J, with 5 bases between. This CDR3 region has 12 residues. The germline gives CDR1 SEHNR, CDR2 FQNEAQ (reference sequence). The CDR3 here is CASSPSQETQYF. The CDR3 DNA is TGTGCCAGCAGCCCGTCCCAAGAGACCCAGTACTTC. Looking up the rest from reference TRBV7-9 and TRBJ2-5 gives the full variable domain: DTGVSQNPRHKITKRGQNVTFRCDPISEHNRLYWYRQTLGQGPEFLTYFQNEAQLEKSRLLSDRFSAERPKGSFSTLEIQRTEQGDSAMYLCASSPSQETQYFGPGTRLLVL.

This chain connects TRBV30 to TRBJ1-3, with no clear D. V lost 0 bases and J 0 bases, leaving 6 bases between the germline ends. Germline V lookup: CDR1 GTSNPN, CDR2 SVGIG (reference sequence). The CDR3 spans 14 residues. Here the CDR3 DNA reads TGTGCCTGGAGTGTGTCCCTCTCTGGAAACACCATATATTTT. It specifies CAWSVSLSGNTIYF.

About this clone: At the DNA level, this CDR3 is encoded by other sequences in the same sample as well. The chain links TRBV9 to TRBJ1-3; 7 bases fit TRBD1. The V and J ends lost 3 bases and 0 bases, in that order; junction bases with no gene match: 3. The germline V gene has CDR1 SGDLS and CDR2 YYNGEE. The CDR3 loop spans 15 amino acids. This CDR3 is CASSARDSSGNTIYF. The DNA for the CDR3 is TGTGCCAGCAGCGCCCGGGACAGCTCTGGAAACACCATATATTTT.